Listed below are T cell receptor beta chains from one sample, sequenced in a study of T cell repertoires in cytomegalovirus infection. MiXCR, applied by TCRdb to the reads, yields one record per CDR3 protein. The table has around 490,000 distinct CDR3 sequences, 26% seen once. Sequenced: PBMCs. The receptors were sampled from a human donor in good health (CMV status not recorded). Some clones in this sample may be carry-over from other donors' samples. Both conserved end residues are part of each CDR3. The D gene is left open where the match is weak. Clone sizes are given selectively: once, few, many, or a class where the clone is expanded.

>TRBD2|TRBV7-6|-|TRBJ2-3
CASSARLAPTDTQYF
TGTGCTAGCAGCGCCCGACTAGCACCCACAGATACGCAGTATTTT
>-|TRBV4-1|-|TRBJ2-1
CASSQPAKGTHNEQFF
TGCGCCAGCAGCCAGCCAGCCAAGGGGACCCACAATGAGCAGTTCTTC
>-|TRBV7-8|many|TRBJ1-1
CASSLVGPAPEAFF
TGTGCCAGCAGCTTAGTTGGTCCGGCCCCTGAAGCTTTCTTT
>TRBD2|TRBV4-1|-|TRBJ2-1
CASSQELPRGGSIYNEQFF
TGCGCCAGCAGCCAAGAACTTCCTCGCGGCGGGAGTATCTACAATGAGCAGTTCTTC
>TRBD2|TRBV7-2|many|TRBJ2-3
CASTKGLAGGIDTQYF
TGTGCCAGCACCAAGGGACTAGCGGGAGGAATAGATACGCAGTATTTT
>TRBD1|TRBV5-1|once|TRBJ2-1
CASSPLGTGGDEQFF
TGCGCCAGCAGCCCTCTCGGGACAGGGGGCGATGAGCAGTTCTTC
>-|TRBV28|few|TRBJ1-5
CASSLIVPSTVNQPQHF
TGTGCCAGCAGTTTAATCGTCCCTTCGACAGTCAATCAGCCCCAGCATTTT
>TRBD2|TRBV7-9|few|TRBJ2-1
CASSLGLGTSKKNEQFF
TGTGCCAGCAGCTTAGGACTTGGGACTAGTAAGAAGAATGAGCAGTTCTTC
>-|TRBV28|few|TRBJ2-5
CASSPLLAGPQETQYF
TGTGCCAGCAGTCCGCTCCTAGCAGGCCCCCAAGAGACCCAGTACTTC
>-|TRBV15|-|TRBJ1-1
CATSGGRKNTEAFF
TGTGCCACCAGCGGCGGACGGAAGAACACTGAAGCTTTCTTT